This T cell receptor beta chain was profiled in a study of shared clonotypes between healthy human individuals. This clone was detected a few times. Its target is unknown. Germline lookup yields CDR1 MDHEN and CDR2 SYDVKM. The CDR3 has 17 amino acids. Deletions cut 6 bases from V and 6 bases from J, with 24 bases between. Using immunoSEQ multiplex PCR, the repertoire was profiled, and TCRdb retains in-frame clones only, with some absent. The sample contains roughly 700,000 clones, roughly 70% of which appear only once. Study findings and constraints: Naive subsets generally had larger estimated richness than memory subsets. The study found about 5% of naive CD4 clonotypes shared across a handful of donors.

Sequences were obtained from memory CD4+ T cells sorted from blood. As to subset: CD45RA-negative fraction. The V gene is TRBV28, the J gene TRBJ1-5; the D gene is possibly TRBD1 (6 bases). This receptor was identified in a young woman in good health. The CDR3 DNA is TGTGCCAGCAGGAGCCCGGACAGAAGGAAGGCCGGTCAGCCCCAGCATTTT. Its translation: CASRSPDRRKAGQPQHF. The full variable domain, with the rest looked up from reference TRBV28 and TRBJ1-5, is DVKVTQSSRYLVKRTGEKVFLECVQDMDHENMFWYRQDPGLGLRLIYFSYDVKMKEKGDIPEGYSVSREKKERFSLILESASTNQTSMYLCASRSPDRRKAGQPQHFGDGTRLSIL.